The rows below give T cell receptor beta chains drawn from one sample of a study of T cells in Graves' hyperthyroidism and ophthalmopathy. TCRdb independently ran MiXCR on the multiplex PCR reads; one entry per CDR3 protein. The sample holds 490,000 or so distinct CDR3 sequences, 20% seen once. The source material was blood. The source is a man aged 40-55 years with Graves' ophthalmopathy. CDR3s include the opening cysteine and the closing phenylalanine or tryptophan. The D gene is left open where the match is weak. Clone size, where shown, is once, few, many, or a class for clones that have expanded.

cdr3_length,j_call,clone_size,d_call,v_call,cdr3_aa,cdr3_nt
13,TRBJ2-7,many,-,TRBV7-9,CASSPDGLWEQYF,TGTGCCAGCAGCCCGGACGGGTTGTGGGAGCAGTACTTC
16,TRBJ2-1,many,TRBD1,TRBV7-3,CASSLTLGQGLNEQFF,TGTGCCAGCAGCTTAACGTTGGGACAGGGATTAAATGAGCAGTTCTTC
19,TRBJ1-5,few,-,TRBV6-2/TRBV6-3,CASSYDLVRHRGNNQPQHF,TGTGCCAGCAGTTACGACCTAGTACGACACAGAGGGAACAATCAGCCCCAGCATTTT
16,TRBJ2-1,-,-,TRBV30,CAWSLAMAGRNNEQFF,TGTGCCTGGAGCTTAGCAATGGCAGGGAGGAACAATGAGCAGTTCTTC
14,TRBJ2-5,few,TRBD1,TRBV10-3,CAIRDGQGRETQYF,TGTGCCATCAGGGACGGACAGGGAAGAGAGACCCAGTACTTC
14,TRBJ2-3,-,-,TRBV7-2,CASSSYRGGDTQYF,TGTGCCAGCAGCTCCTACAGGGGGGGGGATACGCAGTATTTT
14,TRBJ1-2,few,-,TRBV2,CAFFRQTPYYGYTF,TGTGCCTTCTTCAGACAGACTCCTTACTATGGCTACACCTTC
13,TRBJ1-1,-,TRBD1,TRBV20-1,CRTGWGTSTEAFF,TGCAGGACAGGGTGGGGTACGAGCACTGAAGCTTTCTTT
14,TRBJ2-3,many,-,TRBV18,CASSPTQATDTQYF,TGTGCCAGCTCACCAACGCAGGCAACAGATACGCAGTATTTT
12,TRBJ2-1,-,-,TRBV19,CASSIRIHEQFF,TGTGCCAGTAGTATCAGGATTCATGAGCAGTTCTTC
17,TRBJ2-1,-,-,TRBV7-3,CTSSFTPAAGRSDEQFF,TGTACCAGCAGCTTCACACCCGCGGCGGGGCGATCTGATGAGCAGTTCTTC
16,TRBJ2-7,few,-,TRBV4-2,CASSRITGQGIYEQYF,TGTGCCAGCAGCCGAATAACGGGTCAGGGGATCTACGAGCAGTACTTC
16,TRBJ2-6,-,TRBD2,TRBV6-1,CASRALGGSGANGLTF,TGTGCCAGCAGGGCCTTGGGAGGGTCTGGGGCCAACGGCCTGACTTTC
16,TRBJ2-3,-,TRBD2,TRBV5-5,CASSLEASGGPDTQYF,TGTGCCAGCAGCTTGGAGGCTAGCGGGGGGCCAGATACGCAGTATTTT
15,TRBJ2-3,-,TRBD1,TRBV12-3/TRBV12-4,CASQDAGQGQDTQYF,TGTGCCAGCCAAGATGCCGGACAGGGGCAAGATACGCAGTATTTT
19,TRBJ1-3,-,TRBD1,TRBV4-1,CASSFPGQGSPSSGNTIYF,TGCGCCAGCAGCTTTCCGGGACAGGGTTCCCCTAGCTCTGGAAACACCATATATTTT
13,TRBJ1-1,few,-,TRBV5-8,CASSLVNEAEAFF,TGTGCCAGCAGCTTGGTAAATGAGGCTGAAGCTTTCTTT
14,TRBJ1-3,-,-,TRBV5-1,CASSLGSPRDTIYF,TGCGCCAGCAGCTTGGGTTCACCGCGGGACACCATATATTTT